This TCR beta chain emerged from a study of cytomegalovirus exposure and HLA in healthy donors (dated 2017 in TCRdb). Describing the broader study: In an earlier analysis of approximately 500 of the donors, 276 Gb of sequence data and roughly 100 million unique TCR beta sequences from about 179 million T cells were reported. Among the approximately 420 genotyped donors, approximately 81% belonged to the genetic ancestry cluster associated with self-reported Caucasian donors. Rather than using new phenotypic data, the later analysis identified candidate immune exposures from TCR beta sequences and from how often those sequences occurred across donors. In a later genetic analysis, genome-wide SNP genotypes for about 55% of the roughly 700 donors were used, and that subset was treated as a discovery cohort. High-throughput TCR immunosequencing, statistical association of individual TCRs with disease status, and machine learning were combined to predict cytomegalovirus infection status. Every discovery cohort repertoire had been produced on one sequencing platform. Donor age, sex, ethnicity and CMV serostatus were collected together with the repertoire data. Among 300 to 450 genotyped donors of the cohort, an average of approximately 250,000 unique TCR beta nucleotide sequences were sequenced per donor, around 18% of them non-productive. To study patterns of TCR occurrence, a later analysis re-analyzed previously published TCR beta repertoires from hundreds of donors and added high-resolution HLA genotyping. An early release that covered about 600 HLA-typed donors contained about 300 gigabases of sequencing data and approximately 85 million unique TCR sequences. Class I and class II HLA loci were covered by the typing at four-digit resolution. The study was designed to test whether signatures of past pathogen exposure could be identified by cataloging public T cell receptors. The study used immunosequencing to profile the T cell repertoires of more than 650 subjects and linked those repertoires to cytomegalovirus serostatus. In addition to the first cohort of approximately 650 subjects, a separate validation cohort of under 150 different subjects was used. Roughly five DR-DQ haplotypes were handled as single units for association and clustering because linkage in the cohort was strong. The number of donors typed differed by locus, with 629-630 for A, B, C, DRB1 and DQB1, roughly 520 for DQA1, nearly 610 for DPA1, and roughly 450 for DPB1. An earlier analysis of some 500 of the donors used high-throughput TCR beta sequencing to judge whether each TCR beta V gene segment behaved as functional or pseudogenic. What the work shows at the level of the full study, not this receptor alone: When HLA alleles, especially DR and DQ, strongly co-occurred, attributing TCR associations to individual alleles was difficult. According to a later analysis, parvovirus B19, influenza, CMV and Epstein-Barr virus appeared linked to several top co-occurrence clusters. Correlated functional status among segregating V segments might be attributable to linkage disequilibrium, but an unknown experimental factor could not be ruled out. In vitro tests confirmed that a few of the cytomegalovirus-associated TCR beta chains recognize cytomegalovirus antigens. A group of highly shared sequence variants was considered likely to be a technical artifact of the sequencing pipeline. The classifier was reported to diagnose cytomegalovirus status with high specificity and sensitivity in both the original cohort and the validation cohort. According to the authors, the approach could potentially be generalized to other disease states and immunological phenotypes. Most TCR sequences were seen in very few donors, while some public TCRs were found in many individuals. According to a later genetic analysis, donors in an Asian-associated ancestry cluster had fewer N-insertions in productive TCRs than the approximately 700-donor mean. V-gene and J-gene trimming of TCR beta chains was associated with a missense DCLRE1C variant in a later genetic analysis, and the association was replicated in an independent cohort. Presence/absence analyses assumed roughly uniform sequencing depth across donors, an assumption that may not hold. An earlier analysis of approximately 600 of the donors showed that most TCR beta V segments appeared in productive rearrangements either about 87% or about 30% of the time, which broadly matched IMGT annotations. In a later analysis, most CMV-associated TCR beta chains were found to appear HLA-restricted, with HLA associations seemingly driven largely by CMV exposure. Because HLA typing was missing for some donors at each locus, association tests included only the typed subset. In this cohort, only TCR beta chains were sequenced, and detectable features were limited by the absence of alpha or paired-chain data. In a later analysis, the rate of TCR association differed among HLA loci, with DRB1 alleles having the most associated TCRs and HLA-C alleles having the fewest. A total of roughly 160 TCR beta chains were listed by the study as associated with cytomegalovirus. A further reported finding was that TCR beta sequences accurately predicted the HLA-A and HLA-B alleles for most subjects in the first cohort. In a later analysis, 16,951 TCR beta sequences were associated with specific HLA alleles at a false discovery rate of 0.05. A later analysis found that HLA-associated TCR beta chains were more clonally expanded and had lower generation probabilities than equally common non-associated chains. The only immune exposure information available for the cohort was CMV serostatus. Because the 87-base-pair reads could not distinguish some IMGT-functional V segments, including TRBV6-2 and TRBV6-3, those segments were excluded. Roughly 17 rarely observed V segments, including chromosome 9 orphons, were excluded from the earlier analysis of about 610 of the donors because counts were too low.

Library generation was performed with the immunoSEQ multiplex PCR assay. The multiplex PCR relied on a mix of 60 forward primers for TCR Vbeta segments and 13 reverse primers for TCR Jbeta segments. Amplification of the CDR3 region of rearranged TCR beta genes was performed with a multiplex PCR assay on genomic DNA. The Illumina HiSeq System was used to sequence the amplified TCR beta libraries as 87-base-pair reads. The study's own analysis went as follows. A later analysis tallied 80 million to 95 million unique TCR beta chains across the 666 repertoires, and approximately 12 million of those chains were shared by two or more donors. Raw reads were error-corrected and collapsed into unique sequences by a nearest-neighbor algorithm in which closely related sequences were merged to remove PCR and sequencing errors. Alignment of CDR3 sequences to IMGT reference sequences was used to assign V, D and J gene segments. For a sequence to be retained, at least a six-nucleotide match to both a V gene segment and a J gene segment was required. A rearrangement was called productive if the CDR3 had no stop codons and remained in frame with V and J, and every other rearrangement was called non-productive. Following IMGT convention, CDR3 was defined as the stretch from the second conserved V-encoded cysteine to the conserved J-encoded phenylalanine. The earlier analysis of some 580 of the donors excluded any sequence lacking an unambiguous match to a single V gene segment. An earlier analysis of almost 600 of the donors classified V segments as functional when productive rearrangements were above 56.7% and as segregating when the standard deviation between donors was above 5%. A statistical classification framework was developed to diagnose cytomegalovirus status using the catalog of TCR beta chain sequences. V and J gene assignment, in a later analysis, came from comparing TCR nucleotide sequences with IMGT/GENE-DB human TR gene sequences. The TCRdist pipeline was used in a later analysis to assign CDR3 sequences and most-parsimonious VDJ recombination scenarios. A later analysis defined each TCR beta chain by its CDR3 amino acid sequence plus V-gene family, and excluded reads lacking a unique V-gene family. To address suspected cross-contamination and a sequencing artifact, a later analysis removed a few hundred highly shared, low-generation-probability nucleotide sequences. For each public chain, a later analysis derived a clonal expansion index from normalized ranks of inferred template counts within each repertoire. In a later analysis, generation probabilities were computed with a VDJ recombination model fitted to out-of-frame rearrangements, and the resulting probabilities were checked against IGoR. In a later analysis, TCR-TCR, TCR-HLA and TCR-CMV co-occurrence was scored with hypergeometric tests, and a repertoire-size bias correction was applied to TCR pairs. In a later analysis, false discovery rates were estimated by permuting HLA or CMV assignments 20 times. A later analysis grouped co-occurring TCRs with DBSCAN, adding TCRdist sequence similarity when clustering within HLA-allele-positive subsets. Co-occurrence clustering excluded repertoires with fewer than 30,000 or more than 120,000 public chains, plus five with anomalous nucleotide sharing. Here the immuneACCESS table is served through TCRdb, limited to in-frame sequences with V and J called. Missing clones are a known gap in these copies; in checked studies unresolved V genes cover under half, and the rest lacks a known reason. D and trimming were read from the DNA, whereas the V and J calls and clone size are those reported in that table. Counted in this sample were 150,000 or so clones; about 74% of them appeared once. 4.3% of the sample rests with the top ten.

The cohort comprised 550 to 700 healthy bone marrow donors. All cohort members were sampled while nominally healthy, although unrecorded immune exposures were likely present. The donor was CMV seropositive and was included in the group of approximately 300 seropositive cohort members. Each donor provided a peripheral blood sample, and peripheral blood mononuclear cells were used for TCR beta sequencing. The Qiagen DNeasy Blood Extraction Kit was used to extract genomic DNA from the blood cell samples. The CDR3 starts with the cysteine, ends with the phenylalanine, and has 13 residues. The entry retains the CDR3 DNA only, 39 bases that are in frame from base 1. Trimmed from V: 7 bases; trimmed from J: 4 bases; junction bases lacking a gene match: 6. From a lookup of the germline V gene, CDR1 and CDR2 are SGHDT and YYEEEE. In regard to this clone: The clone's antigen remains unknown. No quality values exist for individual bases; no much larger clone is one base distant.

Specimen: PBMCs. This receptor was obtained from a man aged 18 to 30 in good health and CMV-seropositive. The chain employs TRBV5-6 and TRBJ1-2, and TRBD1 matches 8 of the central bases. The nucleotide sequence is given as TGTGCCAGCTTTGGACAGGGAGCCTATGGCTACACCTTC. The encoded protein is CASFGQGAYGYTF.